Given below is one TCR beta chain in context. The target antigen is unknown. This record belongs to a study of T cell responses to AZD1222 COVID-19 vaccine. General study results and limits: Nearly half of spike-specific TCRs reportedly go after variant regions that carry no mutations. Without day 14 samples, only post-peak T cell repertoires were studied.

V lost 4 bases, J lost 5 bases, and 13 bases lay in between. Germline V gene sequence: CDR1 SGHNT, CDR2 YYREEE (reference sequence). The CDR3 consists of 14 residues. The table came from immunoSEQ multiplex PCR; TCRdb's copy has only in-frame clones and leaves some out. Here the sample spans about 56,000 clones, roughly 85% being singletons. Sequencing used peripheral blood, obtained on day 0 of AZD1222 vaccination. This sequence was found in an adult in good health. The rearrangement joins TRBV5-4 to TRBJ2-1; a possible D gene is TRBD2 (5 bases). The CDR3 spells CASSTSRTHNEQFF. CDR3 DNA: TGTGCCAGCAGCACTAGTAGAACGCACAATGAGCAGTTCTTC. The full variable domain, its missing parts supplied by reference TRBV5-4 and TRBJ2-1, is ETGVTQSPTHLIKTRGQQVTLRCSSQSGHNTVSWYQQALGQGPQFIFQYYREEENGRGNFPPRFSGLQFPNYSSELNVNALELDDSALYLCASSTSRTHNEQFFGPGTRLTVL.